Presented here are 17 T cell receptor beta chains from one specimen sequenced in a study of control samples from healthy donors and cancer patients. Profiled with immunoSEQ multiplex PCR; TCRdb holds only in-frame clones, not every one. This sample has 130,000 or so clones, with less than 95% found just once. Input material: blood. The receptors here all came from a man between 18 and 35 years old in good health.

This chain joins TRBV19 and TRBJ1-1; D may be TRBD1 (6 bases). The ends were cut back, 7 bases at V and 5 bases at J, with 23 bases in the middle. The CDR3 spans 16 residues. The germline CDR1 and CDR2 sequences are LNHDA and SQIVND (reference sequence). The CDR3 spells CASNLPGAREGTEAFF. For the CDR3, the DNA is TGTGCCAGTAACCTCCCGGGGGCTCGGGAGGGAACTGAAGCTTTCTTT. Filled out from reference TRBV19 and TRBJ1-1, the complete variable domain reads DGGITQSPKYLFRKEGQNVTLSCEQNLNHDAMYWYRQDPGQGLRLIYYSQIVNDFQKGDIAEGYSVSREKKESFPLTVTSAQKNPTAFYLCASNLPGAREGTEAFFGQGTRLTVV.

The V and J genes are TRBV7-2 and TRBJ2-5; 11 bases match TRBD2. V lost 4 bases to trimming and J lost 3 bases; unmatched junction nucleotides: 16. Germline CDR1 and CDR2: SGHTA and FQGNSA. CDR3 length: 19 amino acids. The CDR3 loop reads CASSYYPSGGFGDKETQYF. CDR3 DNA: TGTGCCAGCAGCTATTACCCTAGCGGGGGGTTTGGCGATAAAGAGACCCAGTACTTC.

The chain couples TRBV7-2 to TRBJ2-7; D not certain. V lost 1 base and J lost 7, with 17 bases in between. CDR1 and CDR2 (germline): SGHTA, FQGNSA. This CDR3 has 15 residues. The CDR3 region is CASSLDVQILREQYF. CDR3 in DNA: TGTGCCAGCAGCTTAGATGTACAGATCCTACGAGAGCAGTACTTC.

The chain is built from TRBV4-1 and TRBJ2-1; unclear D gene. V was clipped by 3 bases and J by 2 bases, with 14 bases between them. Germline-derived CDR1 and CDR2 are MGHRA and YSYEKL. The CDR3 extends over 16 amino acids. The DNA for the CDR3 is TGCGCCAGCAGCCAGCCGGTCCTCAGTACCTACAATGAGCAGTTCTTC. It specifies CASSQPVLSTYNEQFF.

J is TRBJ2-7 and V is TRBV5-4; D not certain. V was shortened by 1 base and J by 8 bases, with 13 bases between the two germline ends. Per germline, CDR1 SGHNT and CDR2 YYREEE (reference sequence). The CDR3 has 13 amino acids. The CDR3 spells CASSLFQDGKQYF. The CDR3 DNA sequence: TGTGCCAGCAGCTTGTTTCAGGATGGTAAGCAGTACTTC.

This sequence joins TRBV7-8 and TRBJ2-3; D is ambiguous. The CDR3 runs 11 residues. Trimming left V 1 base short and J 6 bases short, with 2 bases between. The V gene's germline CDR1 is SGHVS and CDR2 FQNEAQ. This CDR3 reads CASSLEDTQYF. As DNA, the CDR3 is TGTGCCAGCAGCTTAGAGGATACGCAGTATTTT.

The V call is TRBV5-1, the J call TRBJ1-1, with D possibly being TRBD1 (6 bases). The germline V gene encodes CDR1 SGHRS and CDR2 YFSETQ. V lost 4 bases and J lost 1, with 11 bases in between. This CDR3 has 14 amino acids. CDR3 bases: TGCGCCAGCAGCCCCGGGACACAGAACACTGAAGCTTTCTTT. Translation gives CASSPGTQNTEAFF. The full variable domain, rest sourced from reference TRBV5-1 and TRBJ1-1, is KAGVTQTPRYLIKTRGQQVTLSCSPISGHRSVSWYQQTPGQGLQFLFEYFSETQRNKGNFPGRFSGRQFSNSRSEMNVSTLELGDSALYLCASSPGTQNTEAFFGQGTRLTVV.

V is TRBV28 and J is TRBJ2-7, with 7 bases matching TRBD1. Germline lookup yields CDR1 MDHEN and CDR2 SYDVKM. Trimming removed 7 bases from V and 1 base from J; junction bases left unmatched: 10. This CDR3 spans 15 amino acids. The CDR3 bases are TGTGCCAGCAACACGTACAGGGGCTCTTCCTACGAGCAGTACTTC. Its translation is CASNTYRGSSYEQYF.

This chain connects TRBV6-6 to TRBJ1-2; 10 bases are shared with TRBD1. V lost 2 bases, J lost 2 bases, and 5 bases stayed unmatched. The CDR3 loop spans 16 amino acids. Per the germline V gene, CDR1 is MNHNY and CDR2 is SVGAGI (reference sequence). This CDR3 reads CASSYPGTGENYGYTF. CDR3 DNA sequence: TGTGCCAGCAGTTACCCGGGGACAGGGGAGAACTATGGCTACACCTTC.

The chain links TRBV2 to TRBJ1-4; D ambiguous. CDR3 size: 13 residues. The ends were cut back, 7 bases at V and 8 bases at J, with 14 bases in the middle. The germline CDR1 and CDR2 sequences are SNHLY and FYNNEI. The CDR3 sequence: CASIGPNPEKLFF. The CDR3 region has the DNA TGTGCCAGCATTGGACCCAACCCCGAAAAACTGTTTTTT.

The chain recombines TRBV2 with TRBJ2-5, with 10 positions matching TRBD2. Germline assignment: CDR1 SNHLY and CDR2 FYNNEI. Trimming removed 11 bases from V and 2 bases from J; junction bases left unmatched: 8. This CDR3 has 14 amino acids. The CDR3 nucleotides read TGTGCCGCGTCTAGCGGGGGTAATCAAGAGACCCAGTACTTC. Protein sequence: CAASSGGNQETQYF.

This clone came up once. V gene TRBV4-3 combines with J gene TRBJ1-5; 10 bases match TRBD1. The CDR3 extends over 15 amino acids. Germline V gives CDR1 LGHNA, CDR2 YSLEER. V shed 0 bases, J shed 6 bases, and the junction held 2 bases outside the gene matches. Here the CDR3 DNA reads TGCGCCAGCAGCCAAGAGACAGGGGGCGTTCAGCCCCAGCATTTT. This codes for CASSQETGGVQPQHF.

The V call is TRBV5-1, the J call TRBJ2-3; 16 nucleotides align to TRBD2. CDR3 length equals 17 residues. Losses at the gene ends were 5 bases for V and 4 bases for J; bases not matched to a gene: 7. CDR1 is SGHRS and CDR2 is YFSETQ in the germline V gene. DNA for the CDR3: TGCGCCAGCAGTCCCGGGACTAGCGGGGGGGCGGCAGATACGCAGTATTTT. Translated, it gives CASSPGTSGGAADTQYF.

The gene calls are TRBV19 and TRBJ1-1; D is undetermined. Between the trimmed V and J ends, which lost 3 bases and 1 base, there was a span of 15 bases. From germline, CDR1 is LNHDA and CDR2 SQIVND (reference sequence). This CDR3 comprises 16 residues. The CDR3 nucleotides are TGTGCCAGTAGTATTCCCCTGGGAGGTTGGAACACTGAAGCTTTCTTT. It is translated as CASSIPLGGWNTEAFF.

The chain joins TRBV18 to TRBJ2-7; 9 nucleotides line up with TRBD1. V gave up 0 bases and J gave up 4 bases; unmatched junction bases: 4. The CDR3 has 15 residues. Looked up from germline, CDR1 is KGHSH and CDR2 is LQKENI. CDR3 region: CASSPPTGGKYEQYF. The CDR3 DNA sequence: TGTGCCAGCTCACCACCAACAGGGGGCAAGTACGAGCAGTACTTC.

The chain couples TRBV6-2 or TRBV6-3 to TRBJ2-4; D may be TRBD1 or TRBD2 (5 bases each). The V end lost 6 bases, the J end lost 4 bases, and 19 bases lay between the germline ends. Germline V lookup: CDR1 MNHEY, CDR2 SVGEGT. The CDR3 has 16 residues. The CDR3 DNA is TGTGCCAGCAGCCCCTTATGGGGGACCAGAAAAAACATTCAGTACTTC. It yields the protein CASSPLWGTRKNIQYF.

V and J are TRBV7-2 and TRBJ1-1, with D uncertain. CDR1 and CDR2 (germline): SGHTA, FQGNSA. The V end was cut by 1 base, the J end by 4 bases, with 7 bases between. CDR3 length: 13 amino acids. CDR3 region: CASSLETVTEAFF. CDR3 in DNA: TGTGCCAGCAGCTTAGAAACAGTCACTGAAGCTTTCTTT.